This T cell receptor (beta chain) was obtained from a study of yellow fever vaccine responses in identical twins. About this clonotype itself: Its antigen remains unknown.

TCRdb reprocessed the RT-PCR reads via MiXCR and lists one record per CDR3 protein. The table lists around 5,000 distinct CDR3 sequences, 65% to 90% of them singletons. Germline V lookup: CDR1 SGHNT, CDR2 YENEEA. The CDR3 is 14 residues long. V was pared by 5 bases and J by 6 bases, with 4 bases of the junction left unmatched. Study-level points and caveats: Twins' vaccine T cell responses reportedly seemed partly convergent and partly personalized.

The starting material was T cells from blood (PBMCs), unsorted or a sorted subset (not recorded which), obtained before or after yellow fever vaccination (not recorded which). V and J are TRBV11-3 and TRBJ2-1, with 10 positions matching TRBD2. The origin of this receptor is a woman aged 18-35 years who received the yellow fever vaccine. The chain's CDR3 is CASSDRTSGNEQFF. In DNA, the CDR3 is TGTGCCAGCAGCGACCGGACTAGCGGCAATGAGCAGTTCTTC.